Each of the 10 T cell receptor beta chains below was sequenced from the same sample in a study of CD4 T cells in relation to SARS-CoV-2 and coronaviruses. These TCRs' antigens remain unknown. TCRdb's table, derived via immunoSEQ multiplex PCR, lists solely in-frame clones and lacks some. The top ten clones hold 17% of a sample with about 21,000 clones, 76% of them seen once. The unexposed donors gave CD4+ T cells in about 2010-2018, prior to COVID-19. CD4+ T cells were isolated from the cells after around 9 days of culture. The sequenced material came from CD4+ T cells from PBMCs, cultured in vitro. The receptors stem from a human donor in good health.

In the case of this clone: Other DNA sequences in the same sample also yield this CDR3. CDR3: CASSSATDTQYF. The CDR3 bases are TGCGCCAGCAGCTCCGCAACAGATACGCAGTATTTT. This chain uses TRBV5-1 with TRBJ2-3; D unclear. The CDR3 runs 12 residues. Germline CDR1 and CDR2: SGHRS and YFSETQ. V lost 3 bases and J lost 3, with 5 bases in between.

The chain joins TRBV5-1 to TRBJ2-1, with D unclear. Between the trimmed V and J ends, which lost 4 bases and 0 bases, there was a span of 8 bases. Germline assignment: CDR1 SGHRS and CDR2 YFSETQ. The CDR3 sequence is 14 residues long. The CDR3 sequence: CASSVGFSYNEQFF. CDR3 coding DNA: TGCGCCAGCAGCGTGGGATTCTCCTACAATGAGCAGTTCTTC.

This rearrangement joins TRBV7-6 to TRBJ2-2; 11 bases map to TRBD2. CDR1 SGHVS and CDR2 FNYEAQ come from the germline V gene. CDR3 size: 15 residues. J gave up 8 bases and V 1 base, and 3 bases lay outside the gene matches. The CDR3 bases are TGTGCCAGCAGCTTAGGACTAGCGGGAAAGGGGGAGCTGTTTTTT. Amino acids: CASSLGLAGKGELFF.

This clone was picked up a small number of times. The V gene is TRBV12-3 or TRBV12-4, the J gene TRBJ2-7; D is perhaps TRBD1 (5 bases). V was trimmed by 5 bases and J by 8 bases, leaving 16 bases between them. CDR3 length equals 13 residues. In DNA form, the CDR3 reads TGTGCCAGCAGTCCCCGGACACCTAGTCAGCAGTACTTC. Protein sequence: CASSPRTPSQQYF.

The V and J genes are TRBV4-1 and TRBJ1-2, with D perhaps TRBD1 (6 bases). The CDR3 has 15 amino acids. V lost 3 bases to trimming and J lost 4 bases, with 15 bases between them. Germline CDR1 and CDR2: MGHRA and YSYEKL. This CDR3 is CASSQRREGGYGYTF. CDR3 sequence (DNA): TGCGCCAGCAGCCAGAGGAGGGAGGGGGGCTATGGCTACACCTTC.

The chain employs TRBV5-1 and TRBJ2-3, with D possibly TRBD2 on 6 matching bases. The CDR3 consists of 14 residues. CDR1 SGHRS and CDR2 YFSETQ come from the germline V gene. V was clipped by 4 bases and J by 0 bases, with 9 bases between them. This CDR3 reads CASSEGRSTDTQYF. As DNA, the CDR3 is TGCGCCAGCAGCGAGGGGAGGAGCACAGATACGCAGTATTTT.

In nucleotides, the CDR3 is TGTGCCAGCAGACTAGCGGGACTCTATGAGCAGTTCTTC. Translated: CASRLAGLYEQFF. This chain links TRBV6-5 with TRBJ2-1; 10 bases match TRBD2. This CDR3 is built from 13 residues. The trim removed 6 bases at V and 8 bases at J, leaving 4 bases unmatched. The V gene's germline CDR1 is MNHEY and CDR2 SVGAGI.

V and J are TRBV10-3 and TRBJ1-4; D is perhaps TRBD1 (5 bases). Germline CDR1 reads ENHRY; CDR2 reads SYGVKD. The CDR3 loop spans 13 amino acids. V gave up 4 bases and J gave up 6 bases, with 9 bases separating them. The CDR3 protein is CAISVKTDEKLFF. CDR3 DNA: TGTGCCATCAGTGTAAAGACAGATGAAAAACTGTTTTTT.

V and J are TRBV6-1 and TRBJ1-4; a possible D gene is TRBD1 (5 bases). Germline V lookup: CDR1 MNHNS, CDR2 SASEGT. V lost 8 bases and J lost 5, with 6 bases in between. The CDR3 is made up of 11 amino acids. CDR3 in amino acids: CASGGNEKLFF. CDR3 bases: TGTGCCAGCGGGGGGAATGAAAAACTGTTTTTT.

This rearrangement joins TRBV7-3 to TRBJ2-1; the D gene is possibly TRBD1 (5 bases). Trimming removed 5 bases from V and 0 bases from J, with 14 bases in between. This CDR3 spans 16 amino acids. The V gene's germline CDR1 is SGHTA and CDR2 FQGTGA. The DNA for the CDR3 is TGTGCCAGCAGCCCCAGAAAGACAGTCTCCTACAATGAGCAGTTCTTC. This encodes CASSPRKTVSYNEQFF.